This TCR beta chain appears in the sequencing data of a study of blood T cell repertoires in COVID-19. Study summary: Whether acute or convalescent, the COVID-19 samples came from the United States, Italy and Spain. Sources were T cells, B-cell-depleted T cells, or PBMCs; the material itself was cDNA or gDNA.

Per the study methods: For nucleated cells, counts were estimated from reference gene primer amplification. The method was immunoSEQ multiplex PCR; TCRdb's version includes in-frame clones alone and lacks a portion of them. V and J calls and clone size are given by that table; D and trimming were obtained from the DNA. Among 150,000 to 200,000 clones listed, 70% to 85% were seen once. The length of the CDR3 is 15 residues. J lost 3 bases, V lost 3 bases, and 9 bases had no gene match. Germline V gives CDR1 DFQATT, CDR2 SNEGSKA (reference sequence). The clonotype was recovered from a woman in her twenties or thirties with acute or convalescent COVID-19. The material sequenced was peripheral blood. The gene calls are TRBV20-1 and TRBJ1-2; TRBD1 aligns across 8 bases. The CDR3 DNA follows: TGCAGTGCTAGTGGGGCAGGGGGCTCCCACTATGGCTACACCTTC. Translated, it gives CSASGAGGSHYGYTF.